Below are 17 T cell receptor beta chains sequenced from a single sample in a study of blood T cell repertoires in COVID-19 (dated by TCRdb to 2018 to 2021). Library preparation employed the immunoSEQ multiplex PCR assay. The table comes from immuneACCESS by way of TCRdb, which keeps in-frame sequences with V and J called. Part of the clones is missing from these tables; in studies checked, under half for an unresolved V gene and the rest for unknown reasons. This sample holds 200,000 to 250,000 clones; around 90% were observed only once. 1.5% to 2% of the sample goes to the ten largest clones. Sequencing input: PBMCs or T cells enriched from blood (not recorded which). These receptors were collected from a woman between 50 and 59 years old who had recovered from COVID-19.

This sequence joins TRBV11-3 and TRBJ2-1; TRBD2 is a possible D gene (6 bases). CDR1 SGHNT and CDR2 YENEEA come from the germline V gene. CDR3 length equals 15 residues. The V gene lost 5 bases and the J gene lost 0 bases, with 11 bases spanning the gap. DNA of the CDR3: TGTGCCAGCAGCGCGGGACCGAACTCCTACAATGAGCAGTTCTTC. It specifies CASSAGPNSYNEQFF. Supplemented by reference TRBV11-3 and TRBJ2-1, the full variable domain reads EAGVVQSPRYKIIEKKQPVAFWCNPISGHNTLYWYLQNLGQGPELLIRYENEEAVDDSQLPKDRFSAERLKGVDSTLKIQPAELGDSAVYLCASSAGPNSYNEQFFGPGTRLTVL.

This chain connects TRBV24-1 to TRBJ2-1, with 12 bases aligning to TRBD2. The trim removed 2 bases at V and 2 bases at J, leaving 0 bases unmatched. The CDR3 length is 16 residues. Per the germline V gene, CDR1 is KGHDR and CDR2 is SFDVKD. This chain's CDR3 is CATSDWTSGAYNEQFF. The CDR3 bases are TGTGCCACCAGTGATTGGACTAGCGGGGCCTACAATGAGCAGTTCTTC.

In DNA, the CDR3 is TGCGCCAGCAGCTTGAGAGGGGGGACAGAACAAGAGACCCAGTACTTC. Protein product: CASSLRGGTEQETQYF. This chain links TRBV5-1 with TRBJ2-5; D possibly corresponds to TRBD1 (7 bases). V was trimmed by 1 base and J by 2 bases, leaving 15 bases between them. The CDR3 totals 16 residues. The germline V gene has CDR1 SGHRS and CDR2 YFSETQ.

CDR3 residues: CASSFNEKLFF. The CDR3 DNA is TGTGCCAGCAGCTTTAATGAAAAACTGTTTTTT. The rearrangement uses TRBV12-3 or TRBV12-4 and TRBJ1-4; D ambiguous. V lost 6 bases, J lost 4 bases, and 3 bases lay in between. The CDR3 consists of 11 residues.

The chain joins TRBV19 to TRBJ2-7, with D possibly matching TRBD1 (5 bases). Per germline, CDR1 LNHDA and CDR2 SQIVND (reference sequence). This CDR3 has 12 amino acids. Trimming removed 3 bases at V and 9 bases at J, with 12 bases between. The CDR3 DNA reads as TGTGCCAGTAGTATCGGACAATCGGGGCAGTACTTC. Amino acids: CASSIGQSGQYF.

This rearrangement joins TRBV19 to TRBJ1-4, with D possibly matching TRBD1 (5 bases). V lost 7 bases and J lost 5, with 17 bases in between. The CDR3 contains 15 residues. Looked up from germline, CDR1 is LNHDA and CDR2 is SQIVND (reference sequence). The CDR3 DNA reads as TGTGCCAGTACCTATTCCCCGGGACTCAATGAAAAACTGTTTTTT. The encoded protein is CASTYSPGLNEKLFF.

This chain connects TRBV18 to TRBJ1-1; D gene uncertain. Germline assignment: CDR1 KGHSH and CDR2 LQKENI. The V end was cut by 3 bases, the J end by 3 bases, with 11 bases between. The CDR3 is 14 residues long. This CDR3 reads CASSPFGLDTEAFF. CDR3 nucleotide sequence: TGTGCCAGCTCACCGTTCGGTCTGGACACTGAAGCTTTCTTT.

This clone was observed a handful of times. The chain employs TRBV5-1 and TRBJ2-3; no reliable D call. Trimming stripped 4 bases from V and 5 bases from J, with 11 bases between. This CDR3 region has 13 residues. The germline CDR1 and CDR2 sequences are SGHRS and YFSETQ. The CDR3 protein is CASSEDRGDTQYF. The CDR3 DNA is TGCGCCAGCAGCGAAGACCGAGGAGATACGCAGTATTTT.

The rearrangement joins TRBV6-2 or TRBV6-3 to TRBJ1-1; 9 nucleotides match TRBD1. Germline V gene sequence: CDR1 MNHEY, CDR2 SVGEGT. The trim removed 5 bases at V and 5 bases at J, leaving 3 bases unmatched. This CDR3 is built from 13 residues. CDR3 DNA sequence: TGTGCCAGCAGTCGTGACAGGGGGACTGAAGCTTTCTTT. It encodes CASSRDRGTEAFF.

The chain has TRBV4-2 and TRBJ2-1, with 8 bases lining up with TRBD2. V shed 3 bases and J 6 bases; nucleotides not matched to a gene: 13. There are 17 residues in the CDR3. Germline CDR1 LGHNA, CDR2 YNFKEQ. The CDR3 DNA reads TGTGCCAGCAGCCAGCCCGCCGGGACTAGAGGACCCAATGAGCAGTTCTTC. The encoded protein is CASSQPAGTRGPNEQFF.

The V call is TRBV7-2, the J call TRBJ2-7; TRBD2 might be the D (6 bases). The CDR3 length is 14 residues. Germline-derived CDR1 and CDR2 are SGHTA and FQGNSA. The germline V and J ends were trimmed by 5 bases and 0 bases, with 11 bases remaining between them. The CDR3 reads CASSRGGSSYEQYF. The CDR3 DNA is TGTGCCAGCAGCCGTGGGGGGTCCTCCTACGAGCAGTACTTC.

V and J are TRBV30 and TRBJ2-7, with TRBD1 matching 8 bases. Germline values: CDR1 GTSNPN, CDR2 SVGIG (reference sequence). J gave up 3 bases and V 5 bases, and 9 bases lay outside the gene matches. The CDR3 has 14 amino acids. The CDR3 loop is CAWARQGAVYEQYF. The CDR3 DNA reads TGTGCCTGGGCTAGGCAGGGGGCTGTCTACGAGCAGTACTTC.

CDR3 in amino acids: CASSDYRVGYTF. The CDR3 nucleotides are TGTGCCAGCAGTGATTACAGGGTCGGCTACACCTTC. This chain joins TRBV28 and TRBJ1-2; D might be TRBD1 (6 bases). V was trimmed by 5 bases and J by 8 bases, leaving 12 bases between them. The CDR3 consists of 12 residues. Germline values: CDR1 MDHEN, CDR2 SYDVKM.

This chain connects TRBV7-2 to TRBJ2-3, with 8 nucleotides matching TRBD2. CDR1 is SGHTA, CDR2 FQGNSA, per germline. Losses at the gene ends were 5 bases for V and 3 bases for J; bases not matched to a gene: 4. CDR3 length: 14 amino acids. CDR3 nucleotides: TGTGCCAGCAGCGATACTAGCGGTACAGATACGCAGTATTTT. It specifies CASSDTSGTDTQYF.

V usage is TRBV3-1 (or the pseudogene TRBV3-2) and J usage is TRBJ2-1, with 14 positions matching TRBD2. V was pared by 5 bases and J by 0 bases, with 6 bases of the junction left unmatched. Looked up from germline, CDR1 is LGHDT and CDR2 is YNNKEL (reference sequence). This CDR3 has 18 amino acids. This chain's CDR3 is CASSGVGTSGSSYNEQFF. CDR3 nucleotide sequence: TGTGCCAGCAGCGGGGTAGGGACTAGCGGGAGCTCCTACAATGAGCAGTTCTTC.

The chain couples TRBV7-2 to TRBJ2-2, with D perhaps TRBD2 (6 bases). The CDR3 contains 15 residues. V lost 6 bases and J lost 8, with 19 bases in between. CDR1 is SGHTA, CDR2 FQGNSA, per germline. As DNA, the CDR3 is TGTGCCAGCAGGGTGAGGTCCGGCCGGGGGGGGGAGCTGTTTTTT. Protein product: CASRVRSGRGGELFF.

The chain employs TRBV2 and TRBJ1-1; 7 bases fit TRBD1. Trimming took 6 bases from V and 0 from J; bases not matched to a gene: 16. The CDR3 is 18 amino acids. The germline V gene has CDR1 SNHLY and CDR2 FYNNEI. For the CDR3, the DNA is TGTGCCAGCAGGAGGGACAGCCAGGTCATCCTATTGAACACTGAAGCTTTCTTT. This gives the protein CASRRDSQVILLNTEAFF.